The 29 T cell receptor beta chains below all came from one sample that was sequenced in a study of blood T cells in healthy people across ages. PCR was performed a second time for roughly 7 to 11 cycles using a sample-barcoded 5' primer and a J-beta primer mix. One entry per CDR3 protein results from TCRdb running MiXCR on the 5' RACE reads. The sample contains around 500,000 distinct CDR3 sequences, under 55% of which appear only once. Sequencing was done on a sample of blood. These receptors originate from a man older than 75 in good health.

The chain joins TRBV20-1 to TRBJ2-2; D is ambiguous. V lost 3 bases and J lost 1, with 9 bases in between. CDR1 and CDR2 from the germline V gene are DFQATT and SNEGSKA (reference sequence). This CDR3 contains 14 residues. For the CDR3, the DNA is TGCAGTGCTAGGAAAGGGTGGAACACCGGGGAGCTGTTTTTT. Amino acids: CSARKGWNTGELFF.

The CDR3 DNA reads TGTGCCAGCAGCCCCGGGGGGACCCCCTACGAGCAGTACTTC. Translation: CASSPGGTPYEQYF. This sequence joins TRBV5-4 and TRBJ2-7; 7 bases fit TRBD2. V shed 4 bases and J 2 bases; nucleotides not matched to a gene: 6. Germline values: CDR1 SGHNT, CDR2 YYREEE (reference sequence). The CDR3 is 14 residues long.

This clonotype appeared a single time. The gene calls are TRBV21-1 and TRBJ2-6. TRBV21-1 is designated a pseudogene. This CDR3 has 18 residues. As DNA, the CDR3 is TGTGCCAGCAGCCCAAAGCCAATGAACACTGGTGGGGCCAACGTCCTGACTTTC. It encodes CASSPKPMNTGGANVLTF.

As concerns this clonotype: Its ends do not fully match the called genes, so a read error is possible. V gene TRBV6-5 combines with J gene TRBJ1-1, with D hard to call. This CDR3 is built from 13 residues. CDR1 is MNHEY, CDR2 SVGAGI, per germline. CDR3 region: CASSYGANTKAFF. The DNA for the CDR3 is TGTGCCAGCAGTTACGGCGCGAACACTAAAGCTTTCTTT.

A single count supports this clonotype. The CDR3 loop reads CASSLGARAYEQYF. CDR3 in DNA: TGTGCCAGCAGTTTAGGAGCGAGGGCCTACGAGCAGTACTTC. The chain combines TRBV27 with TRBJ2-7; tentative D call: TRBD2 (5 bases). The CDR3 loop spans 14 amino acids. Trimming stripped 2 bases from V and 2 bases from J, with 10 bases between. Germline CDR1 reads MNHEY; CDR2 reads SMNVEV (reference sequence).

This chain's CDR3 is CASSQEGTGELFF. CDR3 nucleotide sequence: TGTGCCAGCAGCCAAGAGGGGACCGGGGAGCTGTTTTTT. This chain uses TRBV3-1 with TRBJ2-2; D remains ambiguous. The germline V and J ends were trimmed by 0 bases and 5 bases, with 4 bases remaining between them. Germline values: CDR1 LGHDT, CDR2 YNNKEL (reference sequence). The CDR3 extends over 13 amino acids.

J is TRBJ2-1 and V is TRBV20-1; 12 bases are shared with TRBD2. The ends lost 3 bases at V and 7 bases at J; junction bases unmatched: 4. The V gene's germline CDR1 is DFQATT and CDR2 SNEGSKA (reference sequence). CDR3 length: 14 amino acids. CDR3 amino acids: CSASTSGGTNEQFF. Here the CDR3 DNA reads TGCAGTGCTAGCACTAGCGGGGGGACGAATGAGCAGTTCTTC.

As to this clonotype: Compared with germline, one end of the junction differs, possibly owing to a read error. V and J are TRBV9 and TRBJ2-3, with D tentatively TRBD2 (6 bases). Germline V gene data show CDR1 as SGDLS and CDR2 as YYNGEE. This CDR3 has 15 amino acids. CDR3 amino acids: CAGSPRVAGTDTQYF. In DNA, the CDR3 is TGTGCCGGCAGCCCCCGGGTAGCGGGCACAGATACGCAGTATTTT.

The chain joins TRBV7-9 to TRBJ2-4, with 9 bases identical to TRBD2. V was clipped by 8 bases and J by 2 bases; unmatched bases: 10. Germline V gene lookup returns CDR1 SEHNR and CDR2 FQNEAQ (reference sequence). The CDR3 is 16 amino acids. The CDR3 DNA follows: TGTGCCAGCGAACCTAGCGGGACTTATCCCAAAAACATTCAGTACTTC. Its translation is CASEPSGTYPKNIQYF. The whole variable domain, filled in from reference TRBV7-9 and TRBJ2-4, reads DTGVSQNPRHKITKRGQNVTFRCDPISEHNRLYWYRQTLGQGPEFLTYFQNEAQLEKSRLLSDRFSAERPKGSFSTLEIQRTEQGDSAMYLCASEPSGTYPKNIQYFGAGTRLSVL.

This clonotype was observed a handful of times. The chain couples TRBV12-3 or TRBV12-4 to TRBJ2-3; 8 bases are a match to TRBD2. There are 14 residues in the CDR3. V was clipped by 6 bases and J by 0 bases; unmatched bases: 2. The CDR3 sequence: CASRERGSTDTQYF. The CDR3 coding sequence is TGTGCCAGCAGGGAGCGGGGGAGCACAGATACGCAGTATTTT.

This clonotype showed up just a few times. This chain joins TRBV7-3 and TRBJ2-3; 14 nucleotides match TRBD2. There are 15 residues in the CDR3. After removal of 4 bases from V and 4 bases from J, the junction contained 1 base not matched to a gene. CDR1 and CDR2 from the germline V gene are SGHTA and FQGTGA. CDR3: CASSWGLAGADTQYF. CDR3 DNA sequence: TGTGCCAGCAGCTGGGGACTAGCGGGAGCAGATACGCAGTATTTT. The entire variable domain, with the rest obtained from reference TRBV7-3 and TRBJ2-3, is as follows: GAGVSQTPSNKVTEKGKYVELRCDPISGHTALYWYRQSLGQGPEFLIYFQGTGAADDSGLPNDRFFAVRPEGSVSTLKIQRTERGDSAVYLCASSWGLAGADTQYFGPGTRLTVL.

V and J are TRBV20-1 and TRBJ2-3; 8 bases are shared with TRBD2. The V segment lost 6 bases and the J segment 0 bases; nucleotides outside the gene matches: 14. The CDR3 extends over 17 amino acids. Germline CDR1 is DFQATT and CDR2 is SNEGSKA (reference sequence). The DNA for the CDR3 is TGCAGTGCAACCGGGACTAGGAGAACAGGGAGCACAGATACGCAGTATTTT. Its translation: CSATGTRRTGSTDTQYF.

This clonotype has more than one count but fewer than ten. J is TRBJ2-1 and V is TRBV5-1; 7 nucleotides agree with TRBD2. Germline V gene lookup returns CDR1 SGHRS and CDR2 YFSETQ. CDR3 length: 18 amino acids. With V trimmed by 0 bases and J by 0 bases, 9 bases remained unmatched. For the CDR3, the DNA is TGCGCCAGCAGCTTGGCCCCTCGAGCGGGAATCTCCTACAATGAGCAGTTCTTC. Amino acids: CASSLAPRAGISYNEQFF.

The chain has TRBV6-2 or TRBV6-3 and TRBJ1-2; 7 bases agree with TRBD1. Germline V gives CDR1 MNHEY, CDR2 SVGEGT. V lost 2 bases, J lost 7 bases, and 13 bases stayed unmatched. CDR3 length: 16 residues. The CDR3 loop is CASSYTQGERSGGYTF. The CDR3 DNA sequence: TGTGCCAGCAGTTACACCCAGGGGGAGAGGTCTGGTGGCTACACCTTC.

This clonotype has just a few counts. The chain links TRBV15 to TRBJ2-1, with 12 bases identical to TRBD1. Losses at the gene ends were 1 base for V and 5 bases for J; bases not matched to a gene: 3. Per the germline V gene, CDR1 is LNHNV and CDR2 is YYDKDF (reference sequence). The CDR3 covers 16 residues. The CDR3 DNA follows: TGTGCCACCAGCAGAGGGGACAGGGGGCTTCACAATGAGCAGTTCTTC. Amino acid sequence: CATSRGDRGLHNEQFF.

The V gene is TRBV10-1, the J gene TRBJ2-3; TRBD2 agrees at 8 bases. J gave up 4 bases and V 3 bases, and 6 bases lay outside the gene matches. Germline CDR1 and CDR2: WNHNN and SYGVQD (reference sequence). The CDR3 length is 15 residues. This CDR3 is CASSESGGSADTQYF. The CDR3 nucleotides are TGCGCCAGCAGTGAATCGGGGGGGTCCGCAGATACGCAGTATTTT.

Details on this clonotype: Since a much larger clone is just one base distant, this may be a read error. V gene TRBV29-1 combines with J gene TRBJ2-1, with 10 bases lining up with TRBD2. The CDR3 has 15 amino acids. Germline-derived CDR1 and CDR2 are SQVTM and ANQGSEA. V shed 3 bases, J shed 12 bases, and the junction held 14 bases outside the gene matches. DNA for the CDR3: TGCAGCGTTGATGCTAGCGGGGGATTCTACGATGGGCAGTTCTTC. It yields the protein CSVDASGGFYDGQFF.

The chain uses TRBV5-6 and TRBJ1-2; D is undetermined. This CDR3 region has 13 residues. Germline V CDR1 and CDR2: SGHDT, YYEEEE. V dropped 4 bases and J dropped 13 bases, with 20 bases sitting between them. The CDR3 bases are TGTGCCAGCAGCGTGCACAAGGTCCAAATTAGCACCTTC. It translates to CASSVHKVQISTF.

This clonotype was picked up a small number of times. This chain links TRBV4-2 with TRBJ2-1; 8 bases fit TRBD2. This CDR3 comprises 16 residues. Looked up from germline, CDR1 is LGHNA and CDR2 is YNFKEQ. With 0 bases clipped from V and 2 bases from J, the junction kept 3 bases outside the gene matches. The CDR3 DNA follows: TGTGCCAGCAGCCAAGATTCTAGCGGGCCCTACAATGAGCAGTTCTTC. It codes for CASSQDSSGPYNEQFF.

This CDR3 reads CASSFRDSRYQETQYF. CDR3 nucleotides: TGTGCCAGCTCATTCCGGGACTCCCGGTACCAAGAGACCCAGTACTTC. The chain uses TRBV18 and TRBJ2-5; D perhaps matches TRBD2 (6 bases). Germline loops: CDR1 KGHSH, CDR2 LQKENI. This CDR3 is 16 amino acids long. V was trimmed by 5 bases and J by 0 bases, leaving 16 bases between them.

The genes are TRBV2 and TRBJ2-5, with 8 bases identical to TRBD1. The CDR3 is made up of 13 amino acids. Trimming cost V 6 bases and J 7 bases; bases outside gene matches: 7. The germline CDR1 and CDR2 sequences are SNHLY and FYNNEI. The CDR3 DNA follows: TGTGCCAGCAGCTTGGACAGGGAAGGGACCCAGTACTTC. Its protein product is CASSLDREGTQYF.

The CDR3 spells CASKDPGDEQYF. The CDR3 DNA reads as TGTGCCAGCAAAGACCCAGGGGACGAGCAGTACTTC. The chain recombines TRBV7-2 with TRBJ2-7, with D perhaps matching TRBD1 (6 bases). V was pared by 7 bases and J by 5 bases, with 12 bases between. The CDR3 is 12 amino acids. Germline loops: CDR1 SGHTA, CDR2 FQGNSA.

The J gene is TRBJ1-1, the V gene TRBV20-1, with TRBD1 as a possible D gene (6 bases). Germline V CDR1 and CDR2: DFQATT, SNEGSKA (reference sequence). The ends were cut back, 1 base at V and 1 base at J, with 10 bases in the middle. The CDR3 runs 14 residues. The CDR3 loop reads CSARAGHGNTEAFF. The CDR3 DNA is TGCAGTGCTAGAGCGGGACATGGGAACACTGAAGCTTTCTTT.

This chain connects TRBV20-1 to TRBJ2-5; D is possibly TRBD1 (5 bases). Germline loops: CDR1 DFQATT, CDR2 SNEGSKA (reference sequence). The CDR3 contains 13 residues. V was trimmed by 0 bases and J by 5 bases, leaving 10 bases between them. The CDR3 nucleotides read TGCAGTGCTAGAGATCCAGGGTGGGAGACCCAGTACTTC. The encoded protein is CSARDPGWETQYF.

The V call is TRBV3-1, the J call TRBJ1-1; D unclear. The CDR3 runs 15 residues. V lost 1 base and J 1 base, leaving 10 bases between the germline ends. The germline V gene has CDR1 LGHDT and CDR2 YNNKEL (reference sequence). The CDR3: CASSQGVASNTEAFF. The CDR3 coding sequence is TGTGCCAGCAGCCAAGGAGTGGCTTCGAACACTGAAGCTTTCTTT.

This chain joins TRBV12-3 or TRBV12-4 and TRBJ1-5, with no clear D. V lost 1 base and J 0 bases, leaving 4 bases between the germline ends. The length of the CDR3 is 14 residues. CDR3 DNA: TGTGCCAGCAGTTTAGGGATTAGCAATCAGCCCCAGCATTTT. Its protein product is CASSLGISNQPQHF.

This clonotype was counted many times. CDR3 residues: CSAGGTSGMSLETQYF. The CDR3 region has the DNA TGCAGTGCTGGAGGGACTAGCGGGATGTCGCTGGAGACCCAGTACTTC. V usage is TRBV20-1 and J usage is TRBJ2-5; 13 bases agree with TRBD2. V was clipped by 5 bases and J by 5 bases; unmatched bases: 11. Per the germline V gene, CDR1 is DFQATT and CDR2 is SNEGSKA (reference sequence). The CDR3 has 16 amino acids.

The rearrangement links TRBV6-6 to TRBJ2-7; 9 positions match TRBD1. V lost 6 bases to trimming and J lost 7 bases; unmatched junction nucleotides: 10. CDR1 is MNHNY and CDR2 is SVGAGI in the germline V gene (reference sequence). The CDR3 contains 14 residues. The chain's CDR3 is CASRRTGAGDEQYF. CDR3 bases: TGTGCCAGCAGGCGGACAGGGGCGGGCGATGAGCAGTACTTC.

The V gene is TRBV6-5, the J gene TRBJ2-4; 7 positions match TRBD1. With V trimmed by 0 bases and J by 8 bases, 7 bases remained unmatched. Germline V gene sequence: CDR1 MNHEY, CDR2 SVGAGI. This CDR3 is 15 amino acids long. Written as DNA, the CDR3 is TGTGCCAGCAGTTACTCAGCAGGGGGATCTGACATTCAGTACTTC. This gives the protein CASSYSAGGSDIQYF.